The text below deals with one T cell receptor beta chain. The data stem from a study of blood T cell repertoires in COVID-19. The wider study: Specimens from acute and convalescent COVID-19 originated in the United States, Italy and Spain. Sources were T cells, B-cell-depleted T cells, or PBMCs; the material itself was cDNA or gDNA.

Original processing notes: How many nucleated cells were present was estimated from reference gene primer amplification. Generated by immunoSEQ multiplex PCR, the TCRdb table keeps only in-frame clones and is missing some. The V and J calls and clone size come from that table; D and trimming were worked out from the DNA. The table includes 99,000 or so clones, about 91% detected once. The CDR3 loop spans 14 amino acids. Germline CDR1 LGHDT, CDR2 YNNKEL (reference sequence). V shed 1 base and J 5 bases; nucleotides not matched to a gene: 2. V is TRBV3-1 (or the pseudogene TRBV3-2) and J is TRBJ2-1, with TRBD2 matching 7 bases. The sequence derives from a human donor in a cohort sampled during active COVID-19. The sequencing sample was made of peripheral blood. DNA of the CDR3: TGTGCCAGCAGCCAAGGCGGGACTAACAATGAGCAGTTCTTC. Translated, it gives CASSQGGTNNEQFF.